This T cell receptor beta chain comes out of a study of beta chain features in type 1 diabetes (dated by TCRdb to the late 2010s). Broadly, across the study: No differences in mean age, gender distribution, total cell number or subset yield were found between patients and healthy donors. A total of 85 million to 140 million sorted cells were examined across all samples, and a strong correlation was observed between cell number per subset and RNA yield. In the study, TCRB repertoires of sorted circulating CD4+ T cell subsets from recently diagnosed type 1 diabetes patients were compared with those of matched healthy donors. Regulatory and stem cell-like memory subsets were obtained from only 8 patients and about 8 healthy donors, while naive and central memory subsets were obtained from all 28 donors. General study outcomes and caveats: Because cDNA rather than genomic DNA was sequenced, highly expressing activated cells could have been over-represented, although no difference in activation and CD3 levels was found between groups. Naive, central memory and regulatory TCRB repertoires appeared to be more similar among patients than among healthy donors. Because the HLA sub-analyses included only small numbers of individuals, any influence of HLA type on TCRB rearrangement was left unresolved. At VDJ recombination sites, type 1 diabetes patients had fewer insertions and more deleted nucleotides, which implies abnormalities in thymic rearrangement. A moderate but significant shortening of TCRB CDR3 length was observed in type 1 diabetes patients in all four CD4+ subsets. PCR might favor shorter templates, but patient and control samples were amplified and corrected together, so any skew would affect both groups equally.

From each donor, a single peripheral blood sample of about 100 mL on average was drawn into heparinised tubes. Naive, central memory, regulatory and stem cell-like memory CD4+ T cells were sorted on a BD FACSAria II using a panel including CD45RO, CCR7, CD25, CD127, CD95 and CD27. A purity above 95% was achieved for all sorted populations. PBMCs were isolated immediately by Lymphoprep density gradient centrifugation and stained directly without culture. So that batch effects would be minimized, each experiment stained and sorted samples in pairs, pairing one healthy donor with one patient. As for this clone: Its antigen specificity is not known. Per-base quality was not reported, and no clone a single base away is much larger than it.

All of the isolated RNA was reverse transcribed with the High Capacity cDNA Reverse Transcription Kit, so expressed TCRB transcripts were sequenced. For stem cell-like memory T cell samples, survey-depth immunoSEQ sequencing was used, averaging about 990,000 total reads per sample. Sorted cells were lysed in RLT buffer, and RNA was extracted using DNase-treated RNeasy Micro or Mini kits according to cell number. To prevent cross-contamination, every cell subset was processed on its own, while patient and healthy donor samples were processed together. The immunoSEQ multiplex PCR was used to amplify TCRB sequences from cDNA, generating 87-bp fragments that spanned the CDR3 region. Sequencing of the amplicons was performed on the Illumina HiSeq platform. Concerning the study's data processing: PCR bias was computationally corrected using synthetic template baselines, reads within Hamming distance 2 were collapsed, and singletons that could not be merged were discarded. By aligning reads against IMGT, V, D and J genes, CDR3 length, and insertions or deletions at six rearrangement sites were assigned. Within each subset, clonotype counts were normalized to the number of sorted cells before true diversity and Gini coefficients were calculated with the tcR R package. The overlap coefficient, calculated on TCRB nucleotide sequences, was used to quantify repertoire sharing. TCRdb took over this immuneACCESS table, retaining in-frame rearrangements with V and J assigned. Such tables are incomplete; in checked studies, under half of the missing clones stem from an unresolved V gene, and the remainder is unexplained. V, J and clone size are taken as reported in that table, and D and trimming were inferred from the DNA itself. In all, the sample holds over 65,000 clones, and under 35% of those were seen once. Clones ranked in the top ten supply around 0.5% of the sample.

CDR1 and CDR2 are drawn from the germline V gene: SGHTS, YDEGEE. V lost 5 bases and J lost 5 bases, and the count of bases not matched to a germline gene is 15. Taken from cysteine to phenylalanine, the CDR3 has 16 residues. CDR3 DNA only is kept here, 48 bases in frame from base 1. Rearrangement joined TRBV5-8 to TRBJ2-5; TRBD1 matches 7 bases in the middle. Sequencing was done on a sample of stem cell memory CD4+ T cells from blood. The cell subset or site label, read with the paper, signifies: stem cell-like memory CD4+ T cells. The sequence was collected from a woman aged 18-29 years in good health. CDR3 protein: CASSFGQATTWETQYF. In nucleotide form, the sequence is TGTGCCAGCAGTTTCGGACAGGCAACTACTTGGGAGACCCAGTACTTC.